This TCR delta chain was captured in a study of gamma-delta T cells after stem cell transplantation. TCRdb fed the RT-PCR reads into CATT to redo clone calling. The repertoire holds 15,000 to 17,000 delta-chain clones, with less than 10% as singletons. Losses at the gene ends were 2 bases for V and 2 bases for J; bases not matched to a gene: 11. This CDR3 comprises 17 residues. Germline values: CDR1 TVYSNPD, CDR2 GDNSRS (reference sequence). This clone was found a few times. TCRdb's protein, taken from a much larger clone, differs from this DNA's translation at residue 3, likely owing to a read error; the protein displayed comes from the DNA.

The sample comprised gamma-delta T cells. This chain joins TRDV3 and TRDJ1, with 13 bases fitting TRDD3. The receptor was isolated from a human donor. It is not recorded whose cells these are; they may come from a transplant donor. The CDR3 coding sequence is TGTGCCTTTGACACCTTACTGGGGGATACGCAAACCGATAAACTCATCTTT. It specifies CAFDTLLGDTQTDKLIF.